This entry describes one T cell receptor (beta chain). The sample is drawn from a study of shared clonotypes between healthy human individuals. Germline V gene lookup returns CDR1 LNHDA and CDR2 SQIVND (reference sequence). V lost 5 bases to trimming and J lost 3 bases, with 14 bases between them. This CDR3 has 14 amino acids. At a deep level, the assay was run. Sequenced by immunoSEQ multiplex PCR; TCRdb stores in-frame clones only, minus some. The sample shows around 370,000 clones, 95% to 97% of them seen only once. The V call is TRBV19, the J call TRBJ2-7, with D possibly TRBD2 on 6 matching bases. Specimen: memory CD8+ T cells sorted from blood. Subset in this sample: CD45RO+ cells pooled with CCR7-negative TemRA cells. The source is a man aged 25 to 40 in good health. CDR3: CASSSLTRNYEQYF. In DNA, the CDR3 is TGTGCCAGTAGTTCCCTGACTAGAAACTACGAGCAGTACTTC.